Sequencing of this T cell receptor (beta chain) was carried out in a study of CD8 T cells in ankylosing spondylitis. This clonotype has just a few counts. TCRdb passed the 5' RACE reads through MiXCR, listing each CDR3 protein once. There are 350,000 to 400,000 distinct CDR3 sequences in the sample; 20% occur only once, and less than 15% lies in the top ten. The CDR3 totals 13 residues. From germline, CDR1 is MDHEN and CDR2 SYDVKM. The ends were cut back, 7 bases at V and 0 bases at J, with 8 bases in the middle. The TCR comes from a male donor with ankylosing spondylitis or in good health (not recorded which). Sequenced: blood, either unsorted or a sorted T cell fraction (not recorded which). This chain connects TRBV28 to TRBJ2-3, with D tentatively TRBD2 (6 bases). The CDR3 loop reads CASMGGSTDTQYF. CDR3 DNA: TGTGCCAGCATGGGGGGAAGCACAGATACGCAGTATTTT.